This T cell receptor beta chain appears in the sequencing data of a study of blood T cells in healthy people across ages. The CDR3 runs 16 residues. Then a second PCR, running about 6 to 12 cycles, was carried out with a sample-barcoded 5' primer and a J-beta primer mix. One entry per CDR3 protein results from TCRdb running MiXCR on the 5' RACE reads. The sample carries 650,000 or so distinct CDR3 sequences, about 51% recorded once. Each sample had at least 7 million PBMCs isolated. Per sample, at least 5 micrograms of total RNA were extracted. The source of this sequence is a woman of 80 years or more in good health. V usage is TRBV21-1 and J usage is TRBJ2-1; the table's D call of TRBD1 was not tested on the DNA. TRBV21-1 is flagged as a pseudogene. Sequencing used blood. The CDR3: CASSPTVRRSYNEQFF. DNA for the CDR3: TGTGCCAGCAGCCCGACTGTCCGGCGCTCCTACAATGAGCAGTTCTTC.